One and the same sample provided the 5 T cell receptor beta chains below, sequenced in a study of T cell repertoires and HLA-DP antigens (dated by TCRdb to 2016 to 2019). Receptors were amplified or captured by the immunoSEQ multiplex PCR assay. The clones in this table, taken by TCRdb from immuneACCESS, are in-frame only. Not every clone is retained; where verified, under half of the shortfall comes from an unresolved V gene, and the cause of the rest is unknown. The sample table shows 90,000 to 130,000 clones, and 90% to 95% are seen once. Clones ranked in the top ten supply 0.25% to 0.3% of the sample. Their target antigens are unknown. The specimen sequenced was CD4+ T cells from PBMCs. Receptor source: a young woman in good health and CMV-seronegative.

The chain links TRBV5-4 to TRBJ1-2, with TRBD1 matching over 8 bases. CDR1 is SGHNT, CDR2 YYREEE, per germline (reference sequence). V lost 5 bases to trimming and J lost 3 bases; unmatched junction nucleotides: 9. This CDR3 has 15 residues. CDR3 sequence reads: CASRRKQGADYGYTF. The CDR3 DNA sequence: TGTGCCAGCAGACGAAAGCAGGGGGCTGACTATGGCTACACCTTC.

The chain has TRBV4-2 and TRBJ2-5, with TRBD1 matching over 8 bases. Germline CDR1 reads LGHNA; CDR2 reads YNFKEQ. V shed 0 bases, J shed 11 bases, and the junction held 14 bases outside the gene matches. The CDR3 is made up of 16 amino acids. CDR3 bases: TGTGCCAGCAGCCAAGATCGGGGCTTCCAGGGGGCTGGGCAGTACTTC. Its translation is CASSQDRGFQGAGQYF.

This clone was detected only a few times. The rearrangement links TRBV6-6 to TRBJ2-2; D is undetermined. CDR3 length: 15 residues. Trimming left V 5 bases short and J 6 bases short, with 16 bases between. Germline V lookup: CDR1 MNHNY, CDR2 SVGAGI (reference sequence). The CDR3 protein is CASSPARAEAGELFF. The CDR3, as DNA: TGTGCCAGCAGTCCCGCCCGGGCTGAAGCCGGGGAGCTGTTTTTT.

CDR3 residues: CASSLTIDPRAEAFF. The CDR3 DNA reads TGTGCCAGCAGTTTAACCATCGATCCCAGGGCTGAAGCTTTCTTT. The genes are TRBV28 and TRBJ1-1; possible D gene TRBD1, 5 bases. This CDR3 comprises 15 residues. V shed 2 bases and J shed 6 bases, with 16 bases lying between them. Per germline, CDR1 MDHEN and CDR2 SYDVKM. Drawing the rest from reference TRBV28 and TRBJ1-1, the complete variable domain is DVKVTQSSRYLVKRTGEKVFLECVQDMDHENMFWYRQDPGLGLRLIYFSYDVKMKEKGDIPEGYSVSREKKERFSLILESASTNQTSMYLCASSLTIDPRAEAFFGQGTRLTVV.

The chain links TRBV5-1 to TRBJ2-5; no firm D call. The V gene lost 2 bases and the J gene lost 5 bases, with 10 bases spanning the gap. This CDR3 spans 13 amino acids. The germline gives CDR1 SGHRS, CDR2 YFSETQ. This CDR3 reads CASSFQGIETQYF. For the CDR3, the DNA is TGCGCCAGCAGCTTTCAAGGGATTGAGACCCAGTACTTC.